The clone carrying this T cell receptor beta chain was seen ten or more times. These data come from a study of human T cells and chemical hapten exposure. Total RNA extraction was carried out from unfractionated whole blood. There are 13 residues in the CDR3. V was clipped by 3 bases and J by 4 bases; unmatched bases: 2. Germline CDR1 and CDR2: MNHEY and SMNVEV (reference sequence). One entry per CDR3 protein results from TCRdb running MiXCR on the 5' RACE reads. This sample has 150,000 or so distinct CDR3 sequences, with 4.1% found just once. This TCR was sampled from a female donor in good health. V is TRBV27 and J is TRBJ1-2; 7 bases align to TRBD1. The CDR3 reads CASSLTGSYGYTF. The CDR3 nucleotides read TGTGCCAGCAGTTTGACAGGGAGCTATGGCTACACCTTC.